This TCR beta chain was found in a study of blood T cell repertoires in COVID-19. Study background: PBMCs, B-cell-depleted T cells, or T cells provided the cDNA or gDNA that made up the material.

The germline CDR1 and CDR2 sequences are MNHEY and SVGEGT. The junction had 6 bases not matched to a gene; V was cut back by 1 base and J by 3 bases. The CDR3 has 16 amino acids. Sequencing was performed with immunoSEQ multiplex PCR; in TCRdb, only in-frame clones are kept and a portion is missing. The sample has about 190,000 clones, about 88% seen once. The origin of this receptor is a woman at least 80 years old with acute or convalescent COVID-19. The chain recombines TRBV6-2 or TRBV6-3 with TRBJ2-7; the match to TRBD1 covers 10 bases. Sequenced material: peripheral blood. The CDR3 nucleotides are TGTGCCAGCAGTTACTTGGGACAGGGGTTTCGCTACGAGCAGTACTTC. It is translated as CASSYLGQGFRYEQYF.